The 32 T cell receptor beta chains below were found in one sample sequenced in a study of cytomegalovirus exposure and HLA in healthy donors. The PCR had 60 Vbeta and 13 Jbeta primers. The table came from immunoSEQ multiplex PCR; TCRdb's copy has only in-frame clones and leaves some out. The sample has some 130,000 clones, around 80% seen once. Specimen: PBMCs. The receptors here all came from a male donor in good health and CMV-seropositive.

The V and J genes are TRBV27 and TRBJ2-1; a weak D match, TRBD2 (5 bases). Germline-derived CDR1 and CDR2 are MNHEY and SMNVEV (reference sequence). The CDR3 totals 12 residues. Trimming removed 8 bases from V and 1 base from J, with 6 bases in between. The CDR3 is CASGSSYNEQFF. In nucleotides, the CDR3 is TGTGCCAGCGGGAGTTCCTACAATGAGCAGTTCTTC.

The V gene is TRBV7-8, the J gene TRBJ2-5; TRBD2 matches 9 bases. The CDR3 is 17 amino acids. The J segment lost 1 base and the V segment lost 5 bases, leaving 11 bases of the junction unmatched. Germline V gene sequence: CDR1 SGHVS, CDR2 FQNEAQ. The CDR3 sequence: CASSPPRSGRRQETQYF. DNA for the CDR3: TGTGCCAGCAGCCCACCACGTAGCGGGAGACGCCAAGAGACCCAGTACTTC. Full variable domain (remainder filled in from reference TRBV7-8 and TRBJ2-5): GAGVSQSPRYKVAKRGQDVALRCDPISGHVSLFWYQQALGQGPEFLTYFQNEAQLDKSGLPSDRFFAERPEGSVSTLKIQRTQQEDSAVYLCASSPPRSGRRQETQYFGPGTRLLVL.

This clone appeared once. J is TRBJ2-7 and V is TRBV4-3, with 8 bases lining up with TRBD1. The CDR3 contains 14 residues. Per the germline V gene, CDR1 is LGHNA and CDR2 is YSLEER. The junction had 4 bases not matched to a gene; V was cut back by 4 bases and J by 2 bases. CDR3 bases: TGCGCCAGCAGCCGCGGGACAGGAGCCTACGAGCAGTACTTC. Amino acid sequence: CASSRGTGAYEQYF.

The gene calls are TRBV7-2 and TRBJ2-5; 7 bases align to TRBD2. This CDR3 spans 14 amino acids. J was trimmed by 2 bases and V by 2 bases; bases with no gene match: 2. The germline V gene encodes CDR1 SGHTA and CDR2 FQGNSA. The CDR3 bases are TGTGCCAGCAGCTTAATCGGGGGGCAAGAGACCCAGTACTTC. Its translation is CASSLIGGQETQYF.

This chain joins TRBV5-1 and TRBJ1-1; TRBD1 aligns across 9 bases. J lost 3 bases, V lost 2 bases, and 5 bases had no gene match. Germline values: CDR1 SGHRS, CDR2 YFSETQ. The CDR3 extends over 15 amino acids. In nucleotides, the CDR3 is TGCGCCAGCAGCTTACAGGGGGCTGTAGACACTGAAGCTTTCTTT. It specifies CASSLQGAVDTEAFF.

J is TRBJ2-7 and V is TRBV28; 7 positions match TRBD1. This CDR3 comprises 15 residues. CDR1 and CDR2 from the germline V gene are MDHEN and SYDVKM. Trimming at V came to 5 bases and at J to 0 bases, leaving 7 bases not matched to a gene. CDR3 region: CASSIYRGGSYEQYF. The CDR3 bases are TGTGCCAGCAGTATCTACAGGGGTGGCTCCTACGAGCAGTACTTC.

The CDR3 reads CASSLAGTERRYF. The CDR3 coding sequence is TGCGCCAGCAGCTTGGCGGGGACTGAAAGACGGTACTTC. The chain joins TRBV5-1 to TRBJ2-7, with a weak D call TRBD2 (6 bases). This CDR3 is 13 amino acids long. The V end lost 0 bases, the J end lost 12 bases, and 16 bases lay between the germline ends. The V gene's germline CDR1 is SGHRS and CDR2 YFSETQ.

This chain links TRBV2 with TRBJ1-1, with TRBD1 matching 8 bases. The trim removed 2 bases at V and 1 base at J, leaving 12 bases unmatched. Germline loops: CDR1 SNHLY, CDR2 FYNNEI. The CDR3 runs 18 residues. As DNA, the CDR3 is TGTGCCAGCAGTGAAAGGGTGGGCAGGGGGCTTGGGAACACTGAAGCTTTCTTT. Translating it yields CASSERVGRGLGNTEAFF.

This chain connects TRBV5-1 to TRBJ1-1; D is perhaps TRBD1 (6 bases). Germline V CDR1 and CDR2: SGHRS, YFSETQ. V lost 0 bases, J lost 7 bases, and 16 bases lay in between. This CDR3 comprises 15 residues. The CDR3, as DNA: TGCGCCAGCAGCTTGGCCGAAAGGACAGCCCTTGAAGCTTTCTTT. Its protein is CASSLAERTALEAFF.

This clone showed up just a few times. The chain has TRBV6-1 and TRBJ1-6, with 7 bases matching TRBD1. V dropped 6 bases and J dropped 8; count of bases not matched to a gene: 7. The CDR3 is 14 residues long. Germline loops: CDR1 MNHNS, CDR2 SASEGT. The CDR3 DNA follows: TGTGCCAGCAGCCTTACAGGGGCGGATTCACCCCTCCACTTT. Translation gives CASSLTGADSPLHF.

This clone was seen only a few times. J is TRBJ2-2 and V is TRBV7-5; the table's TRBD2 call for D was not verified on the DNA. TRBV7-5 is tagged as a pseudogene. This CDR3 has 16 residues. This CDR3 reads CARSSGLSLDTGELFF. DNA for the CDR3: TGTGCCAGAAGCTCCGGACTCTCACTAGACACCGGGGAGCTGTTTTTT.

The chain employs TRBV6-1 and TRBJ1-2, with TRBD1 matching 7 bases. This CDR3 spans 13 amino acids. Trimming cost V 0 bases and J 8 bases; bases outside gene matches: 3. Per the germline V gene, CDR1 is MNHNS and CDR2 is SASEGT. The CDR3 loop reads CASSEAPDRGYTF. CDR3 nucleotides: TGTGCCAGCAGTGAAGCCCCGGACAGGGGCTACACCTTC.

The CDR3 DNA is TGTGCCATCGGTCTTAATGAAAAACTGTTTTTT. It yields the protein CAIGLNEKLFF. The V call is TRBV28, the J call TRBJ1-4; no clear D. Germline CDR1 is MDHEN and CDR2 is SYDVKM. The CDR3 totals 11 residues. The ends were cut back, 10 bases at V and 4 bases at J, with 7 bases in the middle.

The genes are TRBV28 and TRBJ1-5; no reliable D call. This CDR3 region has 15 residues. V lost 2 bases and J 0 bases, leaving 8 bases between the germline ends. Germline V gene data show CDR1 as MDHEN and CDR2 as SYDVKM. Here the CDR3 DNA reads TGTGCCAGCAGTTTAGTAGATAATAGCAATCAGCCCCAGCATTTT. The encoded protein is CASSLVDNSNQPQHF.

The V call is TRBV7-9, the J call TRBJ2-2; 11 nucleotides line up with TRBD2. The germline V gene encodes CDR1 SEHNR and CDR2 FQNEAQ (reference sequence). V shed 4 bases, J shed 5 bases, and the junction held 9 bases outside the gene matches. The CDR3 sequence is 17 residues long. CDR3 DNA: TGTGCCAGCAGCTCCAGGCCGGGACTAGCGGATACCGGGGAGCTGTTTTTT. Translation gives CASSSRPGLADTGELFF.

The V and J genes are TRBV4-1 and TRBJ2-5, with 8 bases fitting TRBD2. V lost 6 bases to trimming and J lost 4 bases; unmatched junction nucleotides: 7. This CDR3 region has 14 residues. Germline assignment: CDR1 MGHRA and CDR2 YSYEKL. The CDR3 loop is CASRNPSGPETQYF. The CDR3 region has the DNA TGCGCCAGCAGAAACCCTAGCGGGCCAGAGACCCAGTACTTC.

DNA of the CDR3: TGTGCCAGCAGTTTAACCTCCCGGTTTTCCTACGAGCAGTACTTC. Translated, it gives CASSLTSRFSYEQYF. The chain recombines TRBV27 with TRBJ2-7; the D is unclear. The CDR3 covers 15 residues. Germline CDR1 is MNHEY and CDR2 is SMNVEV (reference sequence). Deletions cut 2 bases from V and 1 base from J, with 12 bases between.

This clone was found once. V and J are TRBV19 and TRBJ1-5, with D possibly matching TRBD1 (5 bases). The CDR3 is 16 amino acids. Germline lookup yields CDR1 LNHDA and CDR2 SQIVND (reference sequence). Trimming took off 5 bases at V and 0 bases at J, with 14 bases between the two ends. CDR3 amino acids: CASSPPRGDSNQPQHF. The CDR3 DNA is TGTGCCAGTAGTCCCCCACGGGGGGATAGCAATCAGCCCCAGCATTTT. Full variable domain (rest looked up from reference TRBV19 and TRBJ1-5): DGGITQSPKYLFRKEGQNVTLSCEQNLNHDAMYWYRQDPGQGLRLIYYSQIVNDFQKGDIAEGYSVSREKKESFPLTVTSAQKNPTAFYLCASSPPRGDSNQPQHFGDGTRLSIL.

This clone was seen a handful of times. The chain combines TRBV7-3 with TRBJ1-2; D not resolved. The CDR3 extends over 15 amino acids. The germline V and J ends were trimmed by 0 bases and 6 bases, with 14 bases remaining between them. Germline CDR1 is SGHTA and CDR2 is FQGTGA. The CDR3 protein is CASSLTGRDIDGYTF. CDR3 coding DNA: TGTGCCAGCAGCTTAACTGGGAGGGATATTGATGGCTACACCTTC.

V gene TRBV29-1 combines with J gene TRBJ1-1, with 7 bases that match TRBD1. This CDR3 is 14 amino acids long. Germline-derived CDR1 and CDR2 are SQVTM and ANQGSEA. Germline trimming cut 1 base from V and 5 bases from J; bases unmatched to any gene: 7. DNA of the CDR3: TGCAGCGTTGAAGTCAAGGGGGCGAAAACTGAAGCTTTCTTT. This codes for CSVEVKGAKTEAFF.

The J gene is TRBJ2-5, the V gene TRBV28; the match to TRBD1 covers 9 bases. Germline CDR1 reads MDHEN; CDR2 reads SYDVKM. The V segment lost 5 bases and the J segment 1 base; nucleotides outside the gene matches: 8. The CDR3 sequence is 16 residues long. The CDR3 here is CASSPGTGTLQETQYF. The CDR3 DNA is TGTGCCAGCAGTCCGGGGACAGGGACCCTCCAAGAGACCCAGTACTTC.

The V call is TRBV6-1, the J call TRBJ1-2; tentatively, D is TRBD1 (6 bases). V lost 8 bases and J 4 bases, leaving 20 bases between the germline ends. The germline gives CDR1 MNHNS, CDR2 SASEGT. CDR3 length equals 15 residues. In DNA form, the CDR3 reads TGTGCCAGCGGGGGGGCAGCGGGAAGTGTCTATGGCTACACCTTC. Translating it yields CASGGAAGSVYGYTF.

V is TRBV27 and J is TRBJ2-2, with 7 bases matching TRBD2. Germline CDR1 and CDR2: MNHEY and SMNVEV (reference sequence). With 6 bases clipped from V and 5 bases from J, the junction kept 9 bases outside the gene matches. The CDR3 contains 15 residues. The CDR3 here is CASSLSGMGTGELFF. The CDR3 DNA is TGTGCCAGCAGCCTCAGCGGGATGGGGACCGGGGAGCTGTTTTTT.

This clone was detected a few times. The chain links TRBV5-1 to TRBJ1-4; D gene uncertain. Germline V CDR1 and CDR2: SGHRS, YFSETQ. V shed 3 bases and J shed 5 bases, with 11 bases lying between them. The CDR3 covers 14 residues. Here the CDR3 DNA reads TGCGCCAGCAGCTCGCCAGGCCTAAATGAAAAACTGTTTTTT. Amino acid sequence: CASSSPGLNEKLFF.

This clone was seen only once. This chain joins TRBV7-9 and TRBJ1-1, with a weak D call TRBD1 (6 bases). The CDR3 totals 15 residues. The V and J ends lost 4 bases and 0 bases respectively, with 12 bases between them. Germline-derived CDR1 and CDR2 are SEHNR and FQNEAQ (reference sequence). The CDR3, as DNA: TGTGCCAGCAGCTCCATGACAGGTCTGAACACTGAAGCTTTCTTT. This sequence encodes CASSSMTGLNTEAFF.

The V call is TRBV5-1, the J call TRBJ1-2; 10 nucleotides align to TRBD1. The germline V gene encodes CDR1 SGHRS and CDR2 YFSETQ. The CDR3 length is 14 residues. With 2 bases clipped from V and 8 bases from J, the junction kept 6 bases outside the gene matches. CDR3 loop: CASSFDRGLEGYTF. The CDR3, as DNA: TGCGCCAGCAGCTTCGACAGGGGGCTAGAGGGCTACACCTTC.

The chain combines TRBV4-1 with TRBJ2-7; weak D call: TRBD2 (5 bases). V was pared by 4 bases and J by 7 bases, with 14 bases between. This CDR3 is 13 amino acids long. CDR1 and CDR2 from the germline V gene are MGHRA and YSYEKL. In DNA form, the CDR3 reads TGCGCCAGCAGCCCCCGGCCCCCGGGGGAGCAGTACTTC. Translating gives CASSPRPPGEQYF.

The chain couples TRBV6-1 to TRBJ2-1; the D gene is possibly TRBD2 (5 bases). Trimming took 2 bases from V and 6 from J, leaving 14 bases between them. CDR1 MNHNS and CDR2 SASEGT come from the germline V gene. The CDR3 has 15 amino acids. The CDR3 coding sequence is TGTGCCAGCAGTGAATGGGTAGCGTATCCCAATGAGCAGTTCTTC. Translating gives CASSEWVAYPNEQFF.

The V and J genes are TRBV7-9 and TRBJ1-6, with D maybe TRBD1 (6 bases). CDR3 length equals 15 residues. The germline gives CDR1 SEHNR, CDR2 FQNEAQ (reference sequence). The V end lost 4 bases, the J end lost 7 bases, and 14 bases lay between the germline ends. The CDR3 sequence: CASSSVAGANSPLHF. CDR3 in DNA: TGTGCCAGCAGCTCTGTTGCGGGGGCCAATTCACCCCTCCACTTT.

The count of this clone is one. J is TRBJ2-3 and V is TRBV11-3; 9 bases fit TRBD1. Germline V gene data show CDR1 as SGHNT and CDR2 as YENEEA. The CDR3 runs to 14 residues. The junction had 2 bases not matched to a gene; V was cut back by 3 bases and J by 4 bases. CDR3: CASSFTGGSDTQYF. CDR3 sequence (DNA): TGTGCCAGCAGCTTCACAGGGGGCTCAGATACGCAGTATTTT.

The CDR3 loop is CASSFGLAGDTQYF. The CDR3, as DNA: TGTGCCAGCAGCTTTGGACTAGCGGGAGATACGCAGTATTTT. The V gene is TRBV7-2, the J gene TRBJ2-3; the match to TRBD2 covers 11 bases. The CDR3 covers 14 residues. From germline, CDR1 is SGHTA and CDR2 FQGNSA. V lost 3 bases and J lost 5; bases outside the gene matches: 1.

The rearrangement uses TRBV7-8 and TRBJ1-2; TRBD1 matches 7 bases. With 5 bases clipped from V and 4 bases from J, the junction kept 16 bases outside the gene matches. The CDR3 extends over 17 amino acids. Germline CDR1 and CDR2: SGHVS and FQNEAQ. CDR3 loop: CASSPRRQGIQRYGYTF. The CDR3 nucleotides read TGTGCCAGCAGCCCCCGGAGACAGGGAATACAGCGCTATGGCTACACCTTC.